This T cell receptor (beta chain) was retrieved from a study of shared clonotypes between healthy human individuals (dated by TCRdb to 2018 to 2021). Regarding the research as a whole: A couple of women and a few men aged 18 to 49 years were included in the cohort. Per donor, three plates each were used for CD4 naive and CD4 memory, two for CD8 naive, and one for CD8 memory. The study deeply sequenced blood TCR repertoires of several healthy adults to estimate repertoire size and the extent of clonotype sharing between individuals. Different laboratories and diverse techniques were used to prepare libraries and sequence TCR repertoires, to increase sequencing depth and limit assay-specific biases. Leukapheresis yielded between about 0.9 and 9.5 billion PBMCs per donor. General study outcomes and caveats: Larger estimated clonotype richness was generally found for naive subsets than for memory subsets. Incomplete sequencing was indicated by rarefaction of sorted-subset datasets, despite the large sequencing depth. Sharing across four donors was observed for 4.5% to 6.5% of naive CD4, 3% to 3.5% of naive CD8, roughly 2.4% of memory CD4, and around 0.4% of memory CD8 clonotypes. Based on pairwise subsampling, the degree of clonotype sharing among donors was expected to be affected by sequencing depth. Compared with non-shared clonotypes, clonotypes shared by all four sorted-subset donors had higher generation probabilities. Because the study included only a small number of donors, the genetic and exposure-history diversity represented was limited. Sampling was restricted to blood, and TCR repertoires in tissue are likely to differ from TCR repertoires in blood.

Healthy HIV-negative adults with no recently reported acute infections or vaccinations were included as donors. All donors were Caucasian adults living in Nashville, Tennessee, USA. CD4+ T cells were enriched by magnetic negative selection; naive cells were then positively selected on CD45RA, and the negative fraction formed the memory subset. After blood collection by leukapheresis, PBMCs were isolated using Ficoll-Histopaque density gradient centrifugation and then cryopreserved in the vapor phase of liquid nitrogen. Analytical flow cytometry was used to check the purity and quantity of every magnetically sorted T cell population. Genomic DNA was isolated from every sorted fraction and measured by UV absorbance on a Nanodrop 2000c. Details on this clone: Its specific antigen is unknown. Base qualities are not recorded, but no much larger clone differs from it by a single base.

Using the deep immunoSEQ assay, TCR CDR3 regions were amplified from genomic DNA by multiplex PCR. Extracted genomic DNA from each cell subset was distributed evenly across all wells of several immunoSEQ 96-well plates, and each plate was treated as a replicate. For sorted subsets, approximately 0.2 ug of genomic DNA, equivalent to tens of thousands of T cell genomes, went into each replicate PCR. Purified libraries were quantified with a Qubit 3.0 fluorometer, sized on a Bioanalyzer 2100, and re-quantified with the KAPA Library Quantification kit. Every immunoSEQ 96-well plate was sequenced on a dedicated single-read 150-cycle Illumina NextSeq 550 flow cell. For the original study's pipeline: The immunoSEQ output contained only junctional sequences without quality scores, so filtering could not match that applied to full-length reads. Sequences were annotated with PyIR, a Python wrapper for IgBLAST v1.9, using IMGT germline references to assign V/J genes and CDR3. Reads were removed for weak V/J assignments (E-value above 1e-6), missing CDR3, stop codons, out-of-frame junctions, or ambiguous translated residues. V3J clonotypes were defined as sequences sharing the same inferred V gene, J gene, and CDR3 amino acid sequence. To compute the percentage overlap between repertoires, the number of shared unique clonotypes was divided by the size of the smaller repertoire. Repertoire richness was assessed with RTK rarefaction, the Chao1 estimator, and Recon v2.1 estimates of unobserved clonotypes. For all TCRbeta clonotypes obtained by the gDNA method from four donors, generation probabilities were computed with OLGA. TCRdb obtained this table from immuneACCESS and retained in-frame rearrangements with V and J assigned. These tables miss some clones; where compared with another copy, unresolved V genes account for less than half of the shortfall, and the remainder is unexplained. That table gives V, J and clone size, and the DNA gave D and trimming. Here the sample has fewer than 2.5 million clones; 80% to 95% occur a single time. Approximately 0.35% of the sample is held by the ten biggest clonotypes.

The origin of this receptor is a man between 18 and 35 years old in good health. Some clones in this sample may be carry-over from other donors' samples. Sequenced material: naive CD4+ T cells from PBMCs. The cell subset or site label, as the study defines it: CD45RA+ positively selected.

The CDR3 protein is CASSQRVGSTTEAFF. The nucleotides read TGTGCCAGCAGCCAAAGGGTCGGAAGCACCACTGAAGCTTTCTTT. The V and J segments used are TRBV7-9 and TRBJ1-1, with the D segment identity uncertain. V and J are truncated by 5 bases and 4 bases respectively, leaving an intervening sequence of 17 bases. From its cysteine to its phenylalanine, the CDR3 spans 15 amino acids. The CDR3 DNA has 45 bases and is translated from base 1. In the germline V gene (reference sequence), CDR1 corresponds to SEHNR and CDR2 to FQNEAQ.